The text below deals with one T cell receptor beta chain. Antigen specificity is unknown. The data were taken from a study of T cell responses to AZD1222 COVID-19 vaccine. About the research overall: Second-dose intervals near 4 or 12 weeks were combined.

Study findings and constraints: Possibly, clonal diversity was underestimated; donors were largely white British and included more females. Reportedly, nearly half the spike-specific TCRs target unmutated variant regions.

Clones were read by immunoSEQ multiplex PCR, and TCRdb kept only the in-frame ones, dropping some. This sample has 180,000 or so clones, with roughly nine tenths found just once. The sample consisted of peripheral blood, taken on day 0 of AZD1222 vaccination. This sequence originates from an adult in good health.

CDR3 in amino acids: CASRGTSNQPQHF. In nucleotides, the CDR3 is TGTGCCAGCAGAGGGACTAGCAATCAGCCCCAGCATTTT. The rearrangement joins TRBV2 to TRBJ1-5; weak D call: TRBD1 (5 bases). Looked up from germline, CDR1 is SNHLY and CDR2 is FYNNEI. The V end was cut by 6 bases, the J end by 0 bases, with 6 bases between. The CDR3 covers 13 residues.